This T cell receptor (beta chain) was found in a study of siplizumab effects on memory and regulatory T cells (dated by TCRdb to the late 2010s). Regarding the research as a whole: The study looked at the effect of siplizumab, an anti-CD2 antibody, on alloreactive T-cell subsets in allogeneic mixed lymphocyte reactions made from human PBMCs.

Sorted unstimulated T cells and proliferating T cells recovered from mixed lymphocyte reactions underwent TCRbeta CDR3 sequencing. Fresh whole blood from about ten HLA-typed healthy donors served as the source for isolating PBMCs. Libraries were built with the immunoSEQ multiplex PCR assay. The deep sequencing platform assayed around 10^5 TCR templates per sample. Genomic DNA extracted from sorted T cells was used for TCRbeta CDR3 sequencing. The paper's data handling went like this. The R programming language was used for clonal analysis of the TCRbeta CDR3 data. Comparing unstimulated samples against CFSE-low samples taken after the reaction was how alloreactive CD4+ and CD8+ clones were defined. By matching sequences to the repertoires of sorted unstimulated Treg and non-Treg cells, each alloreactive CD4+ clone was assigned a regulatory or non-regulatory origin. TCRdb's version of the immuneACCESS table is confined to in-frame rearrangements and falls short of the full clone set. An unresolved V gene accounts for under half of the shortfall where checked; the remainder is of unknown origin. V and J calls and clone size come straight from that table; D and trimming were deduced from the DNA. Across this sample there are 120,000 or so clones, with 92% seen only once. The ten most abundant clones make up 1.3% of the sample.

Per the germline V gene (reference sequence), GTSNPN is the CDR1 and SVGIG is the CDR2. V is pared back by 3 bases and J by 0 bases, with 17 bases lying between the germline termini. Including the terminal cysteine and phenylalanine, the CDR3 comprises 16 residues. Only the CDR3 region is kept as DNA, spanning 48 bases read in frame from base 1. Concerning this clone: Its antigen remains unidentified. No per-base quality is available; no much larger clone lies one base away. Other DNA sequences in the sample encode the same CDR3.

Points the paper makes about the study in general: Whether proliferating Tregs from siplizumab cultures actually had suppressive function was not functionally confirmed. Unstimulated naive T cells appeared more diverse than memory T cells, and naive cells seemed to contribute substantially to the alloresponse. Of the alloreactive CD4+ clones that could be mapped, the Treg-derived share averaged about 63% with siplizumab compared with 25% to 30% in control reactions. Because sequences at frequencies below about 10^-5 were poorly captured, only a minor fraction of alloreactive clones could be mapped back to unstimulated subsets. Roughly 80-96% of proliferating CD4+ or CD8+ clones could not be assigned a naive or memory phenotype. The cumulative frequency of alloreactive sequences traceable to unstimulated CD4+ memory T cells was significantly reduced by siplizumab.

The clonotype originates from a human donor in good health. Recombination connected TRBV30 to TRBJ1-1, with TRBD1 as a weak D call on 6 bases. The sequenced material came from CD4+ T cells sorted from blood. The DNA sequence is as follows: TGTGCCTGGAGAAGACAGGTCCAGGGTATGAACACTGAAGCTTTCTTT. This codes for CAWRRQVQGMNTEAFF.